This T cell receptor (beta chain) originates from a study of OX40 agonist ivuxolimab in advanced cancers. Study-wide background: Those treated in dose escalation had hepatocellular carcinoma, melanoma, renal cell cancer or head and neck cancer. Study conclusions and caveats: There were, on average, more expanded clones in CD8+ T cells than in CD4+.

Autoimmune disease history or systemic immunosuppression led to patient exclusion. Clones were read by immunoSEQ multiplex PCR, and TCRdb kept only the in-frame ones, dropping some. The data show under 70,000 clones, 85% to 90% seen once. A remark on this clone: Its antigen is not known.

With 7 bases removed from V and 0 bases from J, the gap between germline ends came to 13 bases. Germline CDR1 is MDHEN and CDR2 is SYDVKM. The CDR3 consists of 15 residues. The sample consisted of CD4+ or CD8+ T cells sorted from blood, taken in a trial of the OX40 agonist ivuxolimab. The chain is built from TRBV28 and TRBJ1-3; D remains unclear. The origin of this receptor is an adult with an advanced solid tumor such as melanoma, head and neck, liver or kidney cancer. Here the CDR3 DNA reads TGTGCCAGCAATCCGGACCTGGCCTCTGGAAACACCATATATTTT. This translates into CASNPDLASGNTIYF.